Listed below are T cell receptor beta chains from one sample, sequenced in a study of blood T cell repertoires in COVID-19. Method: immunoSEQ multiplex PCR; TCRdb's copy keeps in-frame clones and lacks some. The table includes about 130,000 clones, around 86% detected once. The sample comprised PBMCs or T cells enriched from blood (not recorded which). Every receptor here comes from a man in his thirties or forties who had recovered from COVID-19. CDR3s include the opening cysteine and the closing phenylalanine or tryptophan. The D gene is left open where the match is weak. Clone size appears in some rows only: once, few, many, or a class for an expanded clone.

j_gene,v_gene,abundance,len,d_gene,CDR3aa,CDR3nt
TRBJ1-1,TRBV6-5,NA,14,TRBD1,CASRVTGSGTEAFF,TGTGCCAGCAGGGTGACAGGGAGCGGCACTGAAGCTTTCTTT
TRBJ1-2,TRBV5-4,NA,14,TRBD1,CASSVAATGGGYTF,TGTGCCAGCAGCGTGGCGGCGACAGGGGGCGGCTACACCTTC
TRBJ2-1,TRBV2,NA,15,NA,CASWGDQRAYNEQFF,TGTGCCAGCTGGGGGGACCAGCGGGCTTACAATGAGCAGTTCTTC
TRBJ2-7,TRBV2,few,15,NA,CASSDGAERSYEQYF,TGTGCCAGCAGTGATGGGGCGGAACGGTCCTACGAGCAGTACTTC
TRBJ1-1,TRBV19,many,18,NA,CASSTLARGNSLNTEAFF,TGTGCCAGTAGTACCCTCGCCCGAGGGAACAGCCTGAACACTGAAGCTTTCTTT
TRBJ1-2,TRBV4-1,NA,14,TRBD1,CASTGQGINYGYTF,TGCGCCAGCACCGGACAGGGTATAAACTATGGCTACACCTTC
TRBJ2-2,TRBV5-1,NA,14,TRBD2,CASSLSGRTGELFF,TGCGCCAGCAGCTTGAGCGGGAGGACCGGGGAGCTGTTTTTT
TRBJ1-2,TRBV6-4,once,14,NA,CASSVEPDNYGYTF,TGTGCCAGCAGTGTAGAACCTGATAACTATGGCTACACCTTC
TRBJ2-1,TRBV18,NA,15,TRBD1,CASSRGDRGIGEQFF,TGTGCCAGCTCACGGGGGGACAGGGGGATCGGTGAGCAGTTCTTC
TRBJ2-5,TRBV29-1,once,17,TRBD1,CSVVWFSGQALQETQYF,TGCAGCGTTGTTTGGTTCTCGGGACAGGCCCTCCAAGAGACCCAGTACTTC
TRBJ1-6,TRBV5-1,NA,16,NA,CASSVARDSYNSPLHF,TGCGCCAGCAGCGTTGCCCGGGACTCGTATAATTCACCCCTCCACTTT
TRBJ2-7,TRBV7-9,NA,14,TRBD1,CASSLAGGLYEQYF,TGTGCCAGCAGCTTAGCAGGGGGCCTCTACGAGCAGTACTTC
TRBJ1-3,TRBV5-1,once,16,NA,CASSSGTGTQGNTIYF,TGCGCCAGCAGCTCGGGTACCGGGACACAGGGAAACACCATATATTTT
TRBJ1-2,TRBV27,once,16,TRBD1,CASSLTGTGGGYGYTF,TGTGCCAGCAGTTTAACCGGGACAGGGGGCGGCTATGGCTACACCTTC
TRBJ2-3,TRBV20-1,NA,16,TRBD1,CSASLRDRGEIDTQYF,TGCAGTGCTAGTCTCCGGGACAGGGGGGAAATAGATACGCAGTATTTT
TRBJ2-7,TRBV27,NA,15,TRBD1,CASSLRDSSTYEQYF,TGTGCCAGCAGTTTACGGGACAGCTCTACTTACGAGCAGTACTTC
TRBJ1-2,TRBV27,NA,14,NA,CASSFRGNAYGYTF,TGTGCCAGCAGTTTCCGGGGGAATGCCTATGGCTACACCTTC
TRBJ1-2,TRBV6-5,NA,14,TRBD1,CASSPGQLIYGYTF,TGTGCCAGCAGCCCGGGACAGTTGATTTATGGCTACACCTTC
TRBJ2-1,TRBV6-5,once,16,TRBD1,CASSYLGQGVSNEQFF,TGTGCCAGCAGTTACCTTGGACAGGGCGTTAGCAATGAGCAGTTCTTC
TRBJ2-1,TRBV19,few,19,TRBD1,CASSIRGQGAISSYNEQFF,TGTGCCAGTAGTATTCGGGGGCAGGGGGCAATTAGCTCCTACAATGAGCAGTTCTTC
TRBJ2-1,TRBV19,NA,15,TRBD2,CASSIGTSQYNEQFF,TGTGCCAGTAGTATAGGGACTAGCCAATACAATGAGCAGTTCTTC
TRBJ1-5,TRBV2,NA,13,NA,CASAERSNQPQHF,TGTGCCAGCGCTGAGAGGAGCAATCAGCCCCAGCATTTT
TRBJ2-3,TRBV30,NA,16,NA,CAWSGRGITGTDTQYF,TGTGCCTGGAGTGGAAGGGGGATAACGGGCACAGATACGCAGTATTTT
TRBJ1-6,TRBV27,NA,15,NA,CASGSIRQARSPLHF,TGTGCCAGCGGAAGCATCCGACAGGCCCGTTCACCCCTCCACTTT
TRBJ1-2,TRBV6-1,NA,16,NA,CASSEPGTPGPLGYTF,TGTGCCAGCAGTGAACCCGGGACTCCAGGACCCTTGGGCTACACCTTC
TRBJ1-1,TRBV27,NA,14,TRBD1,CASSLQGARTEAFF,TGTGCCAGCAGTCTCCAGGGGGCGAGGACTGAAGCTTTCTTT
TRBJ2-3,TRBV19,NA,14,NA,CASSTGLNGDTQYF,TGTGCCAGTAGTACGGGACTCAATGGGGATACGCAGTATTTT
TRBJ1-5,TRBV2,NA,14,NA,CASSVGGSNQPQHF,TGTGCCAGCAGTGTCGGAGGGAGCAATCAGCCCCAGCATTTT
TRBJ2-5,TRBV19,NA,12,NA,CASRQSGETQYF,TGTGCCAGTCGACAGTCCGGTGAGACCCAGTACTTC
TRBJ2-5,TRBV6-5,NA,14,TRBD1,CASSYSTGVETQYF,TGTGCCAGCAGTTACTCGACAGGGGTAGAGACCCAGTACTTC
TRBJ1-1,TRBV4-1,few,15,TRBD1,CASSQSDRANTEAFF,TGCGCCAGCAGCCAATCGGACAGGGCTAACACTGAAGCTTTCTTT
TRBJ2-3,TRBV5-6,NA,17,TRBD2,CASSLASSGRDTDTQYF,TGTGCCAGCAGCTTGGCCTCTAGCGGGAGGGACACAGATACGCAGTATTTT
TRBJ2-1,TRBV10-2,NA,13,NA,CASSERRYNEQFF,TGCGCCAGCAGTGAGAGGAGATACAATGAGCAGTTCTTC
TRBJ1-1,TRBV2,few,15,TRBD1,CASSEGQGVGTEAFF,TGTGCCAGCAGTGAGGGACAGGGGGTAGGAACTGAAGCTTTCTTT
TRBJ2-5,TRBV12-3/TRBV12-4,NA,13,TRBD2,CASSGTSGETQYF,TGTGCCAGCAGTGGAACTAGCGGGGAGACCCAGTACTTC
TRBJ1-2,TRBV27,NA,15,NA,CASSLRPGAVYGYTF,TGTGCCAGCAGTTTGCGACCCGGAGCAGTCTATGGCTACACCTTC
TRBJ1-2,TRBV5-4,NA,13,NA,CAGWGGPNYGYTF,TGTGCCGGGTGGGGGGGGCCTAACTATGGCTACACCTTC
TRBJ2-7,TRBV2,NA,12,NA,CASRETWYEQYF,TGTGCCAGCAGAGAAACTTGGTACGAGCAGTACTTC
TRBJ2-1,TRBV4-2,once,16,NA,CASSQDTSAHYNEQFF,TGTGCCAGCAGCCAAGATACCAGCGCGCACTACAATGAGCAGTTCTTC
TRBJ2-5,TRBV6-1,NA,15,NA,CASSEVLAVQETQYF,TGTGCCAGCAGTGAAGTTTTGGCAGTGCAAGAGACCCAGTACTTC
TRBJ1-5,TRBV7-2,few,16,TRBD1,CASSLRTGWSNQPQHF,TGTGCCAGCAGCTTACGGACAGGGTGGAGCAATCAGCCCCAGCATTTT
TRBJ1-4,TRBV3-1/TRBV3-2,NA,16,TRBD1,CASSLKGGGTNEKLFF,TGTGCCAGCAGCCTCAAAGGGGGCGGAACTAATGAAAAACTGTTTTTT
TRBJ1-1,TRBV11-2,NA,14,TRBD1,CASSLDPQGAAAFF,TGTGCCAGCAGCTTAGACCCCCAGGGGGCTGCCGCTTTCTTT
TRBJ1-4,TRBV29-1,NA,13,TRBD1,CSVAGTGHEKLFF,TGCAGCGTTGCCGGGACAGGGCATGAAAAACTGTTTTTT
TRBJ1-2,TRBV7-2,NA,13,TRBD1,CASSLPRQGRYTF,TGTGCCAGCAGCTTACCTCGACAGGGGCGCTACACCTTC
TRBJ2-5,TRBV7-8,NA,14,NA,CASSLAPTSGTQYF,TGTGCCAGCAGCTTAGCCCCCACGTCAGGAACCCAGTACTTC
TRBJ1-4,TRBV12-5,NA,15,NA,CASGLDGLINEKLFF,TGTGCTAGTGGTTTGGATGGACTGATTAATGAAAAACTGTTTTTT
TRBJ1-3,TRBV5-1,NA,14,TRBD1,CASGQGTSGNTIYF,TGCGCCAGCGGACAGGGAACCTCTGGAAACACCATATATTTT
TRBJ1-1,TRBV18,once,14,NA,CASSPPEGRTEAFF,TGTGCCAGCTCACCACCTGAGGGTCGGACTGAAGCTTTCTTT
TRBJ2-3,TRBV3-1/TRBV3-2,NA,15,TRBD2,CASSQDGGGADTQYF,TGTGCCAGCAGCCAAGATGGCGGGGGTGCAGATACGCAGTATTTT
TRBJ1-3,TRBV19,NA,15,NA,CATTREADSGNTIYF,TGTGCCACCACCAGGGAGGCAGACTCTGGAAACACCATATATTTT
TRBJ2-3,TRBV19,NA,15,TRBD2,CASRKLAGARDTQYF,TGTGCCAGTAGGAAACTAGCGGGAGCAAGAGATACGCAGTATTTT
TRBJ1-5,TRBV7-9,few,12,NA,CASSFDNQPQHF,TGTGCCAGCAGTTTTGACAACCAGCCCCAGCATTTT